The subject of this entry is one TCR beta chain. Trimming left V 2 bases short and J 0 bases short, with 17 bases between. This CDR3 has 17 amino acids. CDR1 MNHEY and CDR2 SVGEGT come from the germline V gene. The sample is drawn from a study of identical twins. TCRdb reprocessed the 5' RACE reads with MiXCR, giving one entry per CDR3 protein. This sample yields about 530,000 distinct CDR3 sequences, of which 12% to 15% are seen a single time; less than 0.5% belongs to the top ten. Another study also made use of these data, one on yellow fever vaccine responses in identical twins.

The source material was CD4+ T cells sorted from blood. The sequence derives from a young woman in good health. The genes are TRBV6-2 or TRBV6-3 and TRBJ2-7; D possibly corresponds to TRBD2 (5 bases). The CDR3 sequence is CASSYVLGSGSSYEQYF. CDR3 bases: TGTGCCAGCAGTTACGTTCTAGGGTCGGGGAGCTCCTACGAGCAGTACTTC.